The next 14 T cell receptor beta chains were all read from a single sample in a study of neoadjuvant anti-PD-1 for oral cavity cancer. Measured with immunoSEQ multiplex PCR; TCRdb has only the in-frame clones, and not every one. Of fewer than 40,000 clones listed, around 87% are singletons. This material consisted of PBMCs, taken before nivolumab (anti-PD-1) treatment. These TCRs come from a person aged 35 to 85 with oral cavity squamous cell carcinoma.

The chain uses TRBV7-9 and TRBJ1-1; D gene unclear. V lost 2 bases, J lost 1 base, and 8 bases lay in between. The germline V gene has CDR1 SEHNR and CDR2 FQNEAQ (reference sequence). This CDR3 is built from 14 residues. The CDR3 DNA reads as TGTGCCAGCAGCTTACGGAGTAGGAACACTGAAGCTTTCTTT. This gives the protein CASSLRSRNTEAFF.

The table lists this clone with a few counts. J is TRBJ1-5 and V is TRBV2; tentatively, D is TRBD1 (6 bases). Germline lookup yields CDR1 SNHLY and CDR2 FYNNEI. The CDR3 covers 13 residues. The V end was cut by 5 bases, the J end by 9 bases, with 14 bases between. The CDR3 nucleotides are TGTGCCAGCAGTCAGGACAGACCGGGGCCCCAGCATTTT. Translating gives CASSQDRPGPQHF.

This chain links TRBV6-1 with TRBJ1-2, with 7 bases fitting TRBD1. Unmatched junction bases numbered 3, after V lost 6 bases and J lost 2 bases. This CDR3 has 13 residues. Germline CDR1 and CDR2: MNHNS and SASEGT. The CDR3 DNA is TGTGCCAGCAGATTGGGACAGAACTATGGCTACACCTTC. It is translated as CASRLGQNYGYTF.

The chain uses TRBV4-1 and TRBJ2-3; TRBD2 matches at 9 bases. From germline, CDR1 is MGHRA and CDR2 YSYEKL. The CDR3 consists of 15 residues. V shed 1 base and J 2 bases; nucleotides not matched to a gene: 1. CDR3 region: CASSQGLADTDTQYF. In DNA, the CDR3 is TGCGCCAGCAGCCAAGGACTAGCGGACACAGATACGCAGTATTTT.

The chain recombines TRBV7-9 with TRBJ2-7, with D possibly matching TRBD2 (6 bases). V was trimmed by 1 base and J by 1 base, leaving 14 bases between them. The CDR3 has 16 residues. Germline V lookup: CDR1 SEHNR, CDR2 FQNEAQ (reference sequence). As DNA, the CDR3 is TGTGCCAGCAGCTTAGATCGAGCGGGCAAGTCCTACGAGCAGTACTTC. Its translation: CASSLDRAGKSYEQYF.

As regards this clone: The sample contains more than one DNA sequence encoding this CDR3. V is TRBV20-1 and J is TRBJ1-2; D unclear. Germline V CDR1 and CDR2: DFQATT, SNEGSKA (reference sequence). The CDR3 is 11 residues long. V was pared by 5 bases and J by 2 bases, with 6 bases between. The CDR3 sequence is CSASPNYGYTF. In nucleotides, the CDR3 is TGCAGTGCTTCGCCGAACTATGGCTACACCTTC.

This clone was counted a single time. The DNA of the CDR3 is TGTGCCAGCAGTTACGGGGGAAGGGGAACTGAAGCTTTCTTT. Translation gives CASSYGGRGTEAFF. This chain uses TRBV6-6 with TRBJ1-1; D might be TRBD1 (5 bases). The CDR3 runs 14 residues. The germline CDR1 and CDR2 sequences are MNHNY and SVGAGI (reference sequence). V lost 2 bases and J lost 5, with 12 bases in between.

The rearrangement uses TRBV5-4 and TRBJ1-2; 7 bases are shared with TRBD1. Germline V lookup: CDR1 SGHNT, CDR2 YYREEE (reference sequence). CDR3 size: 17 residues. V dropped 3 bases and J dropped 1; count of bases not matched to a gene: 12. In nucleotides, the CDR3 is TGTGCCAGCAGCTCGGTGGTAATGACAGGGAATAACTATGGCTACACCTTC. This sequence encodes CASSSVVMTGNNYGYTF.

The chain couples TRBV19 to TRBJ2-7; D unclear. Germline lookup yields CDR1 LNHDA and CDR2 SQIVND (reference sequence). There are 15 residues in the CDR3. V lost 2 bases and J lost 2, with 13 bases in between. The CDR3 coding sequence is TGTGCCAGTAGTATAACCGGATCGGAGACCTACGAGCAGTACTTC. Its protein product is CASSITGSETYEQYF.

The genes are TRBV5-6 and TRBJ1-3; 8 bases match TRBD1. The germline V gene has CDR1 SGHDT and CDR2 YYEEEE. Germline trimming cut 2 bases from V and 5 bases from J; bases unmatched to any gene: 3. This CDR3 comprises 14 residues. As DNA, the CDR3 is TGTGCCAGCAGCTTTCAGGGGGCGAGAAACACCATATATTTT. Protein: CASSFQGARNTIYF.

The chain joins TRBV6-5 to TRBJ1-5; D not resolved. The CDR3 extends over 15 amino acids. Germline CDR1 is MNHEY and CDR2 is SVGAGI. The ends were cut back, 7 bases at V and 0 bases at J, with 13 bases in the middle. CDR3 region: CASNRQYYSNQPQHF. The DNA for the CDR3 is TGTGCCAGCAATCGACAATACTATAGCAATCAGCCCCAGCATTTT.

The chain's CDR3 is CASSFPGGGSGELFF. The CDR3, as DNA: TGTGCCAGTAGCTTCCCGGGCGGGGGCAGCGGGGAGCTGTTTTTT. The chain has TRBV19 and TRBJ2-2; a possible D gene is TRBD2 (7 bases). In germline, CDR1 is LNHDA, CDR2 SQIVND (reference sequence). The CDR3 runs 15 residues. V was pared by 6 bases and J by 7 bases, with 18 bases between.

The chain recombines TRBV30 with TRBJ1-3; D gene uncertain. This CDR3 is 16 amino acids long. V was clipped by 0 bases and J by 1 base, with 13 bases between them. Germline CDR1 and CDR2: GTSNPN and SVGIG (reference sequence). The CDR3 nucleotides are TGTGCCTGGAGTGTACTTGGGCCCCAATCTGGAAACACCATATATTTT. As protein: CAWSVLGPQSGNTIYF.

A single count supports this clone. The J gene is TRBJ1-2, the V gene TRBV27; possibly TRBD1 for D (5 bases). V dropped 1 base and J dropped 6 bases, with 15 bases sitting between them. This CDR3 contains 15 residues. Germline V gene data show CDR1 as MNHEY and CDR2 as SMNVEV (reference sequence). The CDR3, as DNA: TGTGCCAGCAGTTTATGGGGGGAGGGGCACGATGGCTACACCTTC. Translation: CASSLWGEGHDGYTF.